These 4 T cell receptor beta chains share one sample of origin, sequenced in a study of blood T cells in healthy people across ages. The authors ran a second PCR of roughly 7 to 11 cycles using a sample-barcoded 5' primer and a J-beta primer mix. TCRdb passed the 5' RACE reads through MiXCR, listing each CDR3 protein once. The sample has about 1.4 million distinct CDR3 sequences, 45% to 70% seen once; the top ten hold under 8.5%. Sequenced material: blood. The receptors were sampled from a man between 18 and 29 years old in good health.

The chain employs TRBV29-1 and TRBJ2-2; D uncertain. The CDR3 runs to 15 residues. Germline CDR1 SQVTM, CDR2 ANQGSEA. V was shortened by 0 bases and J by 2 bases, with 10 bases between the two germline ends. Here the CDR3 reads CSVEERRNNTGELFF. DNA of the CDR3: TGCAGCGTTGAAGAACGCAGGAACAACACCGGGGAGCTGTTTTTT.

The rearrangement links TRBV6-6 to TRBJ2-5; no definite D call. This CDR3 spans 15 amino acids. Per the germline V gene, CDR1 is MNHNY and CDR2 is SVGAGI (reference sequence). Between the trimmed V and J ends, which lost 5 bases and 11 bases, there was a span of 24 bases. The CDR3 loop is CASSIPWQATDEQYF. The CDR3 bases are TGTGCCAGCAGTATCCCCTGGCAGGCCACCGATGAGCAGTACTTC.

This clonotype was detected only once. The chain uses TRBV20-1 and TRBJ2-3, with 10 bases aligning to TRBD1. This CDR3 contains 11 residues. The J segment lost 14 bases and the V segment lost 2 bases, leaving 4 bases of the junction unmatched. Looked up from germline, CDR1 is DFQATT and CDR2 is SNEGSKA (reference sequence). The CDR3 here is CSARWDRGSYF. The CDR3 nucleotides read TGCAGTGCTAGATGGGACAGGGGATCGTATTTT.

A few counts support this clonotype. As DNA, the CDR3 is TGCGCCAGCAGCTTTTTTAGCGGGCTCAGCAATGAGCAGTTCTTC. Residues: CASSFFSGLSNEQFF. The V call is TRBV5-1, the J call TRBJ2-1, with 7 bases fitting TRBD2. The CDR3 is made up of 15 amino acids. Germline V gives CDR1 SGHRS, CDR2 YFSETQ. V was pared by 2 bases and J by 6 bases, with 8 bases of the junction left unmatched.